This passage covers 3 T cell receptor beta chains from one sample sequenced in a study of blood T cell repertoires in COVID-19. Some clones are missing from TCRdb's copy, which holds only in-frame ones; the method was immunoSEQ multiplex PCR. The data contain approximately 99,000 clones, roughly 84% of them singletons. Material for sequencing was peripheral blood. The receptors were gathered from a man between 65 and 85 years old with active or convalescent COVID-19.

This CDR3 reads CASSQDKRQGVTDTQYF. CDR3 DNA: TGCGCCAGCAGCCAAGATAAGCGGCAGGGGGTGACAGATACGCAGTATTTT. The chain employs TRBV4-1 and TRBJ2-3; 7 positions match TRBD1. The CDR3 has 17 residues. Per the germline V gene, CDR1 is MGHRA and CDR2 is YSYEKL. The J segment lost 3 bases and the V segment lost 0 bases, leaving 9 bases of the junction unmatched.

This chain uses TRBV18 with TRBJ2-7; 10 bases align to TRBD1. Per the germline V gene, CDR1 is KGHSH and CDR2 is LQKENI. The CDR3 spans 14 residues. J lost 2 bases, V lost 3 bases, and 1 base had no gene match. In nucleotides, the CDR3 is TGTGCCAGCTCACCCGGGACAGGGGCCTACGAGCAGTACTTC. It specifies CASSPGTGAYEQYF.

The rearrangement joins TRBV28 to TRBJ2-7, with TRBD2 identical over 9 bases. This CDR3 comprises 15 residues. The junction had 5 bases not matched to a gene; V was cut back by 3 bases and J by 2 bases. The germline V gene has CDR1 MDHEN and CDR2 SYDVKM. The CDR3 spells CASSLVAGDAYEQYF. In DNA, the CDR3 is TGTGCCAGCAGTTTGGTAGCGGGGGACGCCTACGAGCAGTACTTC.